Included here is one T cell receptor beta chain sequence, with context. Methods used by the authors: Using reference gene primer amplification, nucleated cell counts were estimated. Sequenced by immunoSEQ multiplex PCR; TCRdb stores in-frame clones only, minus some. V, J and clone size are taken as reported in that table, and D and trimming were inferred from the DNA itself. The sample has fewer than 90,000 clones, about four fifths seen once. These data belong to a study of blood T cell repertoires in COVID-19. Background on the study: The samples span acute and convalescent COVID-19 from the United States, Italy and Spain. T cells, B-cell-depleted T cells, or PBMCs provided the cDNA or gDNA that served as material.

CDR1 is SGHRS, CDR2 YFSETQ, per germline. CDR3 length equals 16 residues. With 7 bases removed from V and 1 base from J, the gap between germline ends came to 19 bases. Sequenced material: peripheral blood. This clonotype was sampled from a human donor in a cohort sampled during active COVID-19. The chain combines TRBV5-1 with TRBJ2-3; a possible D gene is TRBD1 (6 bases). CDR3 amino acids: CASGPARQARTDTQYF. CDR3 bases: TGCGCCAGCGGACCCGCACGACAGGCTCGCACAGATACGCAGTATTTT.